This T cell receptor beta chain was documented in a study of PD-1 blockade in classical Hodgkin lymphoma. Germline CDR1 and CDR2: SGHTA and FQGTGA. The CDR3 runs 12 residues. V was shortened by 4 bases and J by 6 bases, with 10 bases between the two germline ends. Details on this clone: What it binds is unknown.

Study outcomes and limitations: A reduction in baseline TCR diversity was reportedly seen in newly diagnosed patients relative to healthy donors. While CD8+ TCR diversity did not rise significantly by C4D1, CD4+ TCR diversity did. Prior to therapy, complete responders displayed diversity much like that of newly diagnosed patients.

Brentuximab vedotin exposure varied among the patients, all of whom had relapsed after autologous stem cell transplantation. Method: immunoSEQ multiplex PCR; TCRdb's copy keeps in-frame clones and lacks some. The data show approximately 21,000 clones, 70% to 80% seen once. This receptor was taken from a human donor with classical Hodgkin lymphoma. The starting material was peripheral blood mononuclear cells (PBMCs), obtained at baseline. The V call is TRBV7-3, the J call TRBJ2-7; D unclear. The CDR3 DNA reads as TGTGCCAGCAGCTACCCCCCGGGCGAGCAGTACTTC. This sequence encodes CASSYPPGEQYF.